This entry lists 14 T cell receptor beta chains sequenced from one sample in a study of identical twins. One entry per CDR3 protein, called by TCRdb with MiXCR from the 5' RACE reads. The sample yields 100,000 to 110,000 distinct CDR3 sequences, about 6% seen once. The sequenced material came from memory T cells sorted from blood. The source is a woman in her forties or fifties in good health.

This clonotype was detected many times. The chain links TRBV20-1 to TRBJ1-4, with D uncertain. This CDR3 region has 15 residues. V lost 6 bases, J lost 4 bases, and 18 bases lay in between. Germline CDR1 and CDR2: DFQATT and SNEGSKA (reference sequence). DNA for the CDR3: TGCAGTGCCAGCCCGAAAGGATCTGATAATGAAAAACTGTTTTTT. Its protein product is CSASPKGSDNEKLFF.

The table lists this clonotype with many counts. V usage is TRBV19 and J usage is TRBJ1-1; D unclear. Trimming left V 6 bases short and J 1 base short, with 9 bases between. This CDR3 has 13 amino acids. Germline values: CDR1 LNHDA, CDR2 SQIVND (reference sequence). CDR3 amino acids: CASRLHTNTEAFF. CDR3 bases: TGTGCCAGTAGACTACACACGAACACTGAAGCTTTCTTT.

At least ten counts were recorded for this clonotype. This rearrangement joins TRBV20-1 to TRBJ2-3, with 8 bases identical to TRBD2. V lost 4 bases, J lost 2 bases, and 2 bases stayed unmatched. CDR1 DFQATT and CDR2 SNEGSKA come from the germline V gene (reference sequence). CDR3 length: 13 amino acids. The CDR3 here is CSAMTSATDTQYF. The DNA for the CDR3 is TGCAGTGCTATGACTAGCGCCACAGATACGCAGTATTTT.

Only a few counts were recorded for this clonotype. This rearrangement joins TRBV4-2 to TRBJ2-3; D is undetermined. CDR3 length equals 15 residues. Looked up from germline, CDR1 is LGHNA and CDR2 is YNFKEQ. Trimming left V 1 base short and J 0 bases short, with 8 bases between. This CDR3 reads CASSQGVISTDTQYF. DNA of the CDR3: TGTGCCAGCAGCCAAGGGGTTATAAGCACAGATACGCAGTATTTT.

The table lists this clonotype with many counts. The J gene is TRBJ2-3, the V gene TRBV12-3 or TRBV12-4; 7 bases line up with TRBD1. Losses at the gene ends were 6 bases for V and 4 bases for J; bases not matched to a gene: 10. The CDR3 covers 15 residues. The chain's CDR3 is CASSQGQTEADTQYF. The CDR3 region has the DNA TGTGCCAGCAGCCAGGGACAGACAGAAGCAGATACGCAGTATTTT.

This clonotype was found many times. The J gene is TRBJ1-2, the V gene TRBV14; 8 positions match TRBD1. Losses at the gene ends were 1 base for V and 3 bases for J; bases not matched to a gene: 7. Germline V lookup: CDR1 SGHDN, CDR2 FVKESK. This CDR3 is built from 16 residues. CDR3 amino acids: CASSQGIQGADYGYTF. The CDR3 DNA sequence: TGTGCCAGCAGCCAAGGAATCCAGGGGGCCGACTATGGCTACACCTTC.

Regarding this clonotype: A much larger clone lies a single base off, so this may be a read error. The chain is built from TRBV10-2 and TRBJ1-1; D unclear. Deletions cut 2 bases from V and 1 base from J, with 2 bases between. Per the germline V gene, CDR1 is WSHSY and CDR2 is SAAADI. CDR3 length equals 12 residues. The CDR3 loop is CASSEANTEAFF. For the CDR3, the DNA is TGCGCCAGCAGTGAGGCGAACACTGAAGCTTTCTTT.

This clonotype was counted ten times or more. The chain employs TRBV9 and TRBJ1-2; D is uncertain. Trimming took 3 bases from V and 4 from J, leaving 16 bases between them. The germline V gene has CDR1 SGDLS and CDR2 YYNGEE. The CDR3 is 15 amino acids. Here the CDR3 reads CASSESPATFYGYTF. CDR3 in DNA: TGTGCCAGCAGCGAAAGTCCGGCCACCTTCTATGGCTACACCTTC.

This clonotype has a count of ten or more. The rearrangement joins TRBV5-1 to TRBJ2-3; 7 bases line up with TRBD1. CDR1 SGHRS and CDR2 YFSETQ come from the germline V gene. The V gene end was trimmed by 7 bases and the J gene end by 6 bases; junction bases not matched to a gene: 11. The CDR3 extends over 14 amino acids. The CDR3 bases are TGCGCCAGCTCCAGGGGGAAAACATCGGATACGCAGTATTTT. Translated, it gives CASSRGKTSDTQYF.

The sample holds many counts of this clonotype. The chain joins TRBV29-1 to TRBJ1-2; D call uncertain. Trimming removed 1 base from V and 2 bases from J, with 8 bases in between. CDR3 length: 13 residues. Germline V lookup: CDR1 SQVTM, CDR2 ANQGSEA. The CDR3 is CSVEAVQNYGYTF. DNA of the CDR3: TGCAGCGTTGAAGCGGTCCAGAACTATGGCTACACCTTC.

The sample holds a few counts of this clonotype. The chain joins TRBV4-1 to TRBJ2-5; a weak D match, TRBD2 (5 bases). CDR1 and CDR2 from the germline V gene are MGHRA and YSYEKL. V was trimmed by 4 bases and J by 10 bases, leaving 25 bases between them. The CDR3 is 16 residues long. Here the CDR3 DNA reads TGCGCCAGCAGCCTCACGGATGAGCGGCCCACCGGGTACCAGTACTTC. Amino acid sequence: CASSLTDERPTGYQYF.

This clonotype was seen at least ten times. The J gene is TRBJ1-2, the V gene TRBV28; a possible D gene is TRBD1 (5 bases). This CDR3 has 11 residues. The V gene lost 5 bases and the J gene lost 6 bases, with 7 bases spanning the gap. Germline CDR1 is MDHEN and CDR2 is SYDVKM. CDR3 DNA: TGTGCCAGCAGTGTCAGGGATGGCTACACCTTC. Its translation: CASSVRDGYTF.

The V gene is TRBV11-3, the J gene TRBJ2-3; D might be TRBD1 or TRBD2, each matching 6 bases. The CDR3 runs to 17 residues. CDR1 and CDR2 from the germline V gene are SGHNT and YENEEA. The V end lost 5 bases, the J end lost 4 bases, and 22 bases lay between the germline ends. The CDR3 coding sequence is TGTGCCAGCAGCAGAGCCGGGACTCCAAGGGGGGCAGATACGCAGTATTTT. Its translation is CASSRAGTPRGADTQYF.

This clonotype has at least ten counts. This chain uses TRBV4-2 with TRBJ2-1; D not resolved. The germline gives CDR1 LGHNA, CDR2 YNFKEQ. Trimming took off 0 bases at V and 9 bases at J, with 9 bases between the two ends. The CDR3 covers 13 residues. CDR3 region: CASSQERKFEQFF. As DNA, the CDR3 is TGTGCCAGCAGCCAAGAACGTAAGTTTGAGCAGTTCTTC.